This T cell receptor (beta chain) was recorded in a study of blood T cell repertoires in COVID-19. Across the whole study: Sites across the United States, Italy and Spain contributed samples from acute and convalescent COVID-19. T cells, B-cell-depleted T cells, or PBMCs provided the cDNA or gDNA that served as material.

Seattle patient enrollment occurred during active infection, with longitudinal follow-up thereafter. Methods used by the authors: Researchers report that nucleated cell counts were estimated from reference gene primer amplification. Data came from immunoSEQ multiplex PCR; TCRdb stores just in-frame clones and leaves some out. The V and J calls and clone size were taken over from that table, and D and trimming were inferred from the DNA. The table shows over 200,000 clones, with about 83% occurring only once. Germline values: CDR1 DFQATT, CDR2 SNEGSKA (reference sequence). Trimming took 2 bases from V and 4 from J, leaving 3 bases between them. This CDR3 is 11 amino acids long.

The gene calls are TRBV20-1 and TRBJ1-5; D not certain. The TCR sequence derives from a woman aged 25 to 39 with COVID-19, enrolled during active disease. Sequenced material: peripheral blood. CDR3 nucleotides: TGCAGTGCTAGATTAAATCAGCCCCAGCATTTT. Its protein is CSARLNQPQHF.